This TCR beta chain originates from a study of blood T cell repertoires in COVID-19. About the study: Acute and convalescent COVID-19 specimens originated in the United States, Italy and Spain. From T cells, B-cell-depleted T cells, or PBMCs came the material, which was cDNA or gDNA.

In its sample, this clone was seen once. In Seattle, patients joined the study during active infection and were tracked longitudinally. How the authors handled the data: Amplification from reference gene primers served as the basis for estimated nucleated cell counts. TCRdb's copy holds only in-frame clones and misses some; the assay was immunoSEQ multiplex PCR. V and J calls and clone size follow that table, whereas D and trimming were derived from the DNA. The data show roughly 200,000 clones, 70% to 80% seen once. Sample: peripheral blood. The source is a woman in her forties with COVID-19, enrolled during active disease.

DNA for the CDR3: TGCGCCAGCAGCTTGGGTGTACGGGAGACCCAGTACTTC. Its translation is CASSLGVRETQYF. This sequence joins TRBV5-1 and TRBJ2-5; D gene unclear. Germline CDR1 and CDR2: SGHRS and YFSETQ. The length of the CDR3 is 13 residues. Trimming left V 0 bases short and J 5 bases short, with 8 bases between. Full variable domain (remainder filled in from reference TRBV5-1 and TRBJ2-5): KAGVTQTPRYLIKTRGQQVTLSCSPISGHRSVSWYQQTPGQGLQFLFEYFSETQRNKGNFPGRFSGRQFSNSRSEMNVSTLELGDSALYLCASSLGVRETQYFGPGTRLLVL.